The T cell receptor beta chain under discussion was sequenced for a study of T cells in localized non-small cell lung cancer. Whole-study results and caveats: T cell clonality was highest in uninvolved adjacent lung, above tumor. In adjacent lung, a median approximately 60 of the top 100 tumor clones were found. A denser population of T cells in blood accompanied longer overall survival. Heterogeneity is still possible, as just one tumor region was sequenced.

Of note for this clone: As yet, its antigen is unknown.

V was pared by 5 bases and J by 6 bases, with 10 bases between. In germline, CDR1 is MNHNS, CDR2 SASEGT. There are 12 residues in the CDR3. Measured with immunoSEQ multiplex PCR; TCRdb has only the in-frame clones, and not every one. The sample lists several thousand clones, about 91% occurring once. The J gene is TRBJ1-1, the V gene TRBV6-1; D is undetermined. Sample: peripheral blood mononuclear cells, taken before any cancer treatment. The receptor comes from a male donor aged 60 or over with stage II lung adenocarcinoma. CDR3 in DNA: TGTGCCAGCAGTAACTTAGCCGCTGAAGCTTTCTTT. It encodes CASSNLAAEAFF.